This TCR beta chain was profiled in a study of shared clonotypes between healthy human individuals (dated by TCRdb to about 2020). Regarding the research as a whole: The cohort included three men and a couple of women between 18 and 49 years of age. For each donor, three plates each were used for CD4 naive and CD4 memory, two plates were used for CD8 naive, and one plate was used for CD8 memory. To estimate repertoire size and how much clonotype sharing occurs between individuals, the study deeply sequenced the blood TCR repertoires of about 5 healthy adults. Different laboratories and diverse techniques were used to prepare libraries and sequence TCR repertoires, to increase sequencing depth and limit assay-specific biases. Between about 0.9 and 8.9 billion PBMCs per donor were obtained by leukapheresis. What the work shows at the level of the full study, not this receptor alone: Across a few donors, about 4.5% of naive CD4, approximately 3.6% of naive CD8, approximately 2.5% of memory CD4, and 0.3% to 0.45% of memory CD8 clonotypes were shared. Even with the large sequencing depth, rarefaction of the sorted-subset datasets indicated that sequencing was incomplete. Sampling was limited to blood, and TCR repertoires in tissue likely differ from TCR repertoires in blood. Because the study included a small number of donors, the genetic and exposure-history diversity represented was limited. Pairwise subsampling indicated that sequencing depth was expected to affect the degree of clonotype sharing among donors. Larger estimated clonotype richness was generally found for naive subsets than for memory subsets. Compared with non-shared clonotypes, the clonotypes found in all four sorted-subset donors had higher generation probabilities.

Between the V and J ends, shortened by 2 bases and 3 bases respectively, the junction contains 11 bases. The CDR3, from cysteine to phenylalanine, totals 14 residues. Of the read, only the CDR3 DNA is kept; its 42 bases are in frame from base 1. CDR1 SGHAT and CDR2 FQNNGV are derived from the germline V gene. This clone was detected only a few times. Its target antigen remains unknown. Base-call qualities are not available, and no considerably larger clone is one nucleotide away. Using the deep immunoSEQ assay, multiplex PCR amplified TCR CDR3 regions from genomic DNA. Extracted genomic DNA from each cell subset was spread evenly across all wells of several immunoSEQ 96-well plates, with each plate serving as a replicate. For sorted subsets, around 0.2 ug genomic DNA, equal to tens of thousands of T cell genomes, was loaded into each replicate PCR. The purified libraries were quantified using a Qubit 3.0 fluorometer, sized with a Bioanalyzer 2100, and then quantified again using the KAPA Library Quantification kit. Each immunoSEQ 96-well plate was sequenced on its own single-read 150-cycle Illumina NextSeq 550 flow cell. The study's processing was this. Because the immunoSEQ output included only junctional sequences and no quality scores, the filtering could not be the same as the filtering used for full-length reads. Sequences were annotated with PyIR, a Python wrapper for IgBLAST v1.9, using IMGT germline references to assign V/J genes and CDR3. Any read was removed if the V/J assignment was weak (E-value above 1e-6), the CDR3 was missing, or the read contained stop codons, out-of-frame junctions, or ambiguous translated residues. V3J clonotypes were defined as sequences sharing an identical inferred V gene, J gene, and CDR3 amino acid sequence. The percentage overlap between two repertoires was calculated by dividing the number of shared unique clonotypes by the size of the smaller repertoire. Three approaches were used to assess repertoire richness: RTK rarefaction, the Chao1 estimator, and Recon v2.1 estimates of unobserved clonotypes. For all TCRbeta clonotypes obtained by the gDNA method from a few donors, generation probabilities were computed with OLGA. The table was pulled from immuneACCESS by TCRdb, which kept in-frame rearrangements only. Such tables lose some clones; where checked, under half of the loss comes from unresolved V genes, and the rest has no known cause. V, J and clone size are those of that table, while D and trimming were read from the DNA. Counted in this sample were around 700,000 clones; roughly 70% of them appeared once. The ten largest clones represent 1.5% to 2% of the sample.

The donors were healthy, HIV-negative adults who had no recently reported acute infections or vaccinations. Every donor was a Caucasian adult living in Nashville, Tennessee, USA. CD4+ T cells were enriched by magnetic negative selection, after which naive cells were positively selected on CD45RA and the negative fraction was taken as the memory subset. After blood collection by leukapheresis, PBMCs were isolated using Ficoll-Histopaque density gradient centrifugation and then cryopreserved in the vapor phase of liquid nitrogen. Purity and quantity of every magnetically sorted T cell population were checked by analytical flow cytometry. Genomic DNA was isolated from each sorted fraction and quantified by UV absorbance on a Nanodrop 2000c.

Recombination linked TRBV11-2 to TRBJ2-7, with TRBD2 as a weak D call on 6 bases. The receptor comes from a woman under 40 in good health. The sequenced sample was memory CD4+ T cells sorted from blood. Explained via the paper, the cell subset or site label denotes: CD45RA-negative fraction. The bases are TGTGCCAGCAGCTTATTTGGGACTCTCTACGAGCAGTACTTC. This is translated as CASSLFGTLYEQYF.